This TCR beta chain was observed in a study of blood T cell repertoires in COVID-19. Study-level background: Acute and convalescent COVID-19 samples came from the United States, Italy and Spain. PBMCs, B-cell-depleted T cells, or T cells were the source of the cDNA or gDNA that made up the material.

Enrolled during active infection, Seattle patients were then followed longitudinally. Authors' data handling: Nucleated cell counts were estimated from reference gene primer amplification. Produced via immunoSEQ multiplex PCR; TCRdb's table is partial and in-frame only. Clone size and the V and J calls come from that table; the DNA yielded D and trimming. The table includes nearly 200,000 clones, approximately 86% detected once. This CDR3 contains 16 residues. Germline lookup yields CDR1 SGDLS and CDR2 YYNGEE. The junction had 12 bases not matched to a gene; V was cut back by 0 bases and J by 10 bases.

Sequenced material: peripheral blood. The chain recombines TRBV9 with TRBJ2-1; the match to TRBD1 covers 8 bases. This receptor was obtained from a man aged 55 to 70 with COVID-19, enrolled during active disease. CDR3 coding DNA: TGTGCCAGCAGCGTAGAAGGACAGGGCCCTCGTGGGGAGCAGTTCTTC. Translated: CASSVEGQGPRGEQFF.